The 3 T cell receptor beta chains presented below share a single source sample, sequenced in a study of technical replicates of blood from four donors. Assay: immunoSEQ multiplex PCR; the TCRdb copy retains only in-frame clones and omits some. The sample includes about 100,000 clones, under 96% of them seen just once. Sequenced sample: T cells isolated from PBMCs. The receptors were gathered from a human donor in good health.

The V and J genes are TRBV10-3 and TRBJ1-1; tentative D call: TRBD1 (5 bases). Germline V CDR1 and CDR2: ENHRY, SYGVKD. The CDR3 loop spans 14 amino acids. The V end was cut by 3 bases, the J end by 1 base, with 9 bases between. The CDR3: CAISDGGTNTEAFF. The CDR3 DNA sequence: TGTGCCATCAGTGACGGGGGGACGAACACTGAAGCTTTCTTT.

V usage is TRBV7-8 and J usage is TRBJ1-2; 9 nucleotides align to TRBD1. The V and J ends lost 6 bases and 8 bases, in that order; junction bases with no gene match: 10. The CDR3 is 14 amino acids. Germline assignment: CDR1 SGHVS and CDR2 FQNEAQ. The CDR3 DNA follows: TGTGCCAGCAGAATTCTGGGACAGGGCTTAGGCTACACCTTC. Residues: CASRILGQGLGYTF.

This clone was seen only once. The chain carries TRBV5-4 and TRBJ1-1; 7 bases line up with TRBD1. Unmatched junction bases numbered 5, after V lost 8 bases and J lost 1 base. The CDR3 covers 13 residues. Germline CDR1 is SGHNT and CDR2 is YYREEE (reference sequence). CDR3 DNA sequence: TGTGCCAGTAACAGACAGGGGAACACTGAAGCTTTCTTT. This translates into CASNRQGNTEAFF. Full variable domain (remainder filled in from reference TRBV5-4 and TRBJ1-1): ETGVTQSPTHLIKTRGQQVTLRCSSQSGHNTVSWYQQALGQGPQFIFQYYREEENGRGNFPPRFSGLQFPNYSSELNVNALELDDSALYLCASNRQGNTEAFFGQGTRLTVV.